This TCR beta chain was documented in a study of blood T cell repertoires in COVID-19 (dated by TCRdb to 2018 to 2021). Describing the broader study: The collaborator samples originated in the United States, Italy and Spain and spanned the acute and convalescent phases of COVID-19. The repertoires were released in a freely available public database meant as a resource for research on the immune response to SARS-CoV-2. Subjects who had been exposed to COVID-19, were actively infected with it, or had recovered from it provided the deeply sampled blood TCRbeta repertoires that made up the dataset. The material from the prospective study consisted of cDNA or gDNA derived from T cells, B-cell-depleted T cells, or PBMCs. Samples came from the ongoing ImmuneRACE study (first 160 participants) plus 1,254 subjects from 6 global collaborators. Where available, HLA class I and class II types were obtained from metadata supplied by the sample provider rather than from assay-based typing. The sample metadata nearly always contained a de-identified subject ID, COVID-19 status, age in years and sex.

At one collaborating source in Seattle, patients were enrolled during active infection and were followed longitudinally through the course of disease. Collaborating institutions collected whole blood in K2EDTA tubes following their own protocols. For TCRbeta analysis, collaborators shipped samples in one of three forms: frozen whole blood, isolated PBMCs, or DNA extracted from either of those sample types. The paper's findings and limits, for the study overall: The amount of clinical and demographic metadata varied by source and participant and was provided uncurated.

This clone was picked up a small number of times. Its antigen has not been determined. Per-base quality was not reported, and no clone a single base away is much larger than it. TCRbeta CDR3 regions were amplified from genomic DNA using the immunoSEQ Assay, a bias-controlled multiplex PCR. On the authors' methods: Nucleated cell counts per sample were estimated from amplification of reference gene primers within the assay. Sequence reads were collapsed and filtered to measure the absolute abundance of every unique TCRbeta CDR3 rearrangement. For each sample, productive Simpson clonality was calculated by taking the square root of Simpson's diversity index across productive rearrangements. TCRdb took this table from immuneACCESS and kept in-frame rearrangements with V and J called. Such tables lack part of the clones; where checked against another copy, unresolved V genes explain under half of the gap, and the rest is unexplained. D and trimming were read from the DNA, whereas the V and J calls and clone size are those reported in that table. The sample has about 180,000 clones on record, more than 85% of them singletons. The ten top clones hold approximately 0.5% of the sample.

For this chain, trimming is 5 bases at the V end and 3 bases at the J end, and the number of junction bases without a gene match is 6. From a lookup of the germline V gene, CDR1 and CDR2 are MDHEN and SYDVKM. The CDR3 contains 15 residues, cysteine and phenylalanine counted. The DNA shown is the 45-base CDR3, in frame from base 1. The sequence joins TRBV28 to TRBJ2-7, with 11 bases aligning to TRBD2. The sample consisted of peripheral blood. This sequence was found in a man aged 55 to 70 with COVID-19, enrolled during active disease. The CDR3 loop reads CASSERLAGSYEQYF. At the DNA level, the sequence is TGTGCCAGCAGTGAAAGACTAGCGGGAAGCTACGAGCAGTACTTC.